The clone carrying this TCR beta chain was detected many times. All patients were untreated before thyroid surgery. V shed 1 base and J 5 bases; nucleotides not matched to a gene: 6. The CDR3 runs 15 residues. Germline lookup yields CDR1 MGHRA and CDR2 YSYEKL. This sample is drawn from a study of metastatic and nonmetastatic thyroid tumors. Background on the study: Both malignant and benign thyroid patients supplied peripheral blood and tumor or nodule tissue samples, across which the repertoires of these patients were then compared.

TCRdb reprocessed the PCR reads using MiXCR. The sample consists of some 23,000 clones, about a quarter of them appearing once. J is TRBJ2-5 and V is TRBV4-1, with 8 bases matching TRBD2. The TCR comes from a female donor with papillary thyroid cancer or a benign thyroid nodule (not recorded which). Some clones in this sample may be carry-over from other donors' samples. What was sequenced was tumor tissue. The CDR3 bases are TGCGCCAGCAGCCAAGTTCTCAGCGGGGGTGAGACCCAGTACTTC. Its protein is CASSQVLSGGETQYF.